These 15 T cell receptor beta chains originate from one sample sequenced in a study of blood T cells in healthy people across ages. Primers used in a second PCR of about 6 to 11 cycles were a sample-barcoded 5' primer and a J-beta primer mix. One entry per CDR3 protein results from TCRdb running MiXCR on the 5' RACE reads. Of 1,300,000 or so distinct CDR3 sequences in the sample, roughly 60% are singletons; the top ten hold under 8.5%. Specimen: blood. The receptor set was obtained from a man between 18 and 35 years old in good health.

The V call is TRBV20-1, the J call TRBJ2-5, with 9 bases lining up with TRBD2. Looked up from germline, CDR1 is DFQATT and CDR2 is SNEGSKA (reference sequence). The CDR3 runs to 22 residues. The J segment lost 4 bases and the V segment lost 0 bases, leaving 27 bases of the junction unmatched. CDR3 loop: CSARDHSRVGLETSGKTETQYF. In DNA form, the CDR3 reads TGCAGTGCTAGAGATCATTCAAGGGTTGGGTTAGAGACTAGCGGTAAGACAGAGACCCAGTACTTC.

This clonotype was found a few times. J is TRBJ1-1 and V is TRBV5-1, with no clear D. The CDR3 covers 13 residues. Germline loops: CDR1 SGHRS, CDR2 YFSETQ. The V gene lost 3 bases and the J gene lost 5 bases, with 11 bases spanning the gap. CDR3 sequence: CASSSSIRTEAFF. CDR3 sequence (DNA): TGCGCCAGCAGCTCTAGTATCCGTACTGAAGCTTTCTTT.

This clonotype was recorded only once. The DNA for the CDR3 is TGTGCCATCAGTGGGGGACTAGAGGCAGATACGCAGTATTTT. Protein sequence: CAISGGLEADTQYF. V gene TRBV10-3 combines with J gene TRBJ2-3, with 8 bases matching TRBD2. The J segment lost 4 bases and the V segment lost 4 bases, leaving 4 bases of the junction unmatched. Germline V gene sequence: CDR1 ENHRY, CDR2 SYGVKD. This CDR3 has 14 amino acids.

Remarks on this clonotype: One end of the junction fails to match germline, which may point to a read error. This chain links TRBV10-1 with TRBJ2-2; weak D call: TRBD2 (5 bases). CDR3 length: 11 residues. Per the germline V gene, CDR1 is WNHNN and CDR2 is SYGVQD (reference sequence). As DNA, the CDR3 is TGCGCCAGCAGTGAGTCCGGGGAGATGTTTTTT. It yields the protein CASSESGEMFF.

V and J are TRBV28 and TRBJ1-5; 12 nucleotides agree with TRBD1. The CDR3 length is 17 residues. Germline-derived CDR1 and CDR2 are MDHEN and SYDVKM. V dropped 3 bases and J dropped 7; count of bases not matched to a gene: 10. CDR3 bases: TGTGCCAGCAGTTTTCCGGGACAGGGGGCGACTATCCAGCCCCAGCATTTT. Protein sequence: CASSFPGQGATIQPQHF.

This clonotype came up once. The J gene is TRBJ1-1, the V gene TRBV25-1; D uncertain. CDR1 is MGHDK, CDR2 SYGVNS, per germline. V lost 6 bases to trimming and J lost 1 base, with 9 bases between them. CDR3 length: 13 amino acids. CDR3 nucleotides: TGTGCCAGCAGAGGAGGCGGGAACACTGAAGCTTTCTTT. This encodes CASRGGGNTEAFF.

The chain uses TRBV28 and TRBJ2-1; 7 bases are shared with TRBD1. V shed 6 bases, J shed 3 bases, and the junction held 11 bases outside the gene matches. Germline V lookup: CDR1 MDHEN, CDR2 SYDVKM. This CDR3 comprises 16 residues. The CDR3 region is CASSPGTVPHYNEQFF. The CDR3 nucleotides are TGTGCCAGCAGCCCTGGGACAGTCCCGCACTACAATGAGCAGTTCTTC.

The chain uses TRBV28 and TRBJ2-2; D not certain. Germline CDR1 is MDHEN and CDR2 is SYDVKM. CDR3 length equals 13 residues. V was trimmed by 6 bases and J by 7 bases, leaving 12 bases between them. The chain's CDR3 is CASSYNPVGELFF. CDR3 coding DNA: TGTGCCAGCAGCTACAACCCGGTCGGGGAGCTGTTTTTT.

The rearrangement uses TRBV10-3 and TRBJ2-1, with D tentatively TRBD2 (6 bases). Trimming pared 2 bases from V and 5 bases from J, leaving 7 bases between. The CDR3 contains 13 residues. CDR1 and CDR2 from the germline V gene are ENHRY and SYGVKD. The CDR3 nucleotides read TGTGCCATCAGTGAGAGGACTAACAATGAGCAGTTCTTC. Translated: CAISERTNNEQFF.

CDR3 amino acids: CASTQKRRTGGRGQPQHF. CDR3 nucleotide sequence: TGTGCCAGCACCCAGAAAAGACGAACAGGGGGCCGAGGGCAGCCCCAGCATTTT. V usage is TRBV6-2 or TRBV6-3 and J usage is TRBJ1-5; TRBD1 agrees at 9 bases. This CDR3 has 18 residues. With 7 bases clipped from V and 7 bases from J, the junction kept 20 bases outside the gene matches. Germline V lookup: CDR1 MNHEY, CDR2 SVGEGT.

This rearrangement joins TRBV4-2 to TRBJ2-5, with TRBD1 matching 7 bases. The end of the DNA aligns better with TRBJ2-7, so the J call may be wrong. The CDR3 extends over 17 amino acids. CDR1 LGHNA and CDR2 YNFKEQ come from the germline V gene. CDR3 amino acids: CASSQDGPTGVVGEQYF. The CDR3 DNA follows: TGTGCCAGCAGCCAAGATGGGCCCACAGGGGTGGTCGGCGAGCAGTACTTC.

The chain couples TRBV28 to TRBJ1-2; D gene ambiguous. The V end lost 3 bases, the J end lost 7 bases, and 18 bases lay between the germline ends. Germline-derived CDR1 and CDR2 are MDHEN and SYDVKM. The CDR3 covers 15 residues. In DNA form, the CDR3 reads TGTGCCAGCAGTTTGGTACAGTCGAATAAGAGTGGCTACACCTTC. Residues: CASSLVQSNKSGYTF.

This clonotype was observed a handful of times. The chain carries TRBV29-1 and TRBJ2-1; D possibly corresponds to TRBD1 (6 bases). V lost 7 bases and J 1 base, leaving 11 bases between the germline ends. Germline assignment: CDR1 SQVTM and CDR2 ANQGSEA. The CDR3 consists of 13 residues. CDR3 sequence reads: CSDRTESYNEQFF. The CDR3, as DNA: TGCAGCGACCGGACAGAATCCTACAATGAGCAGTTCTTC.

This clonotype was counted between two and nine times. The V gene is TRBV29-1, the J gene TRBJ2-7, with D possibly called TRBD1 or TRBD2 (6 bases each). Germline loops: CDR1 SQVTM, CDR2 ANQGSEA. There are 13 residues in the CDR3. Trimming pared 7 bases from V and 2 bases from J, leaving 15 bases between. In DNA, the CDR3 is TGCAGCGCGGTCGGGGGACAAACCTACGAGCAGTACTTC. It codes for CSAVGGQTYEQYF.

This clonotype was seen more than once but under ten times. The chain is built from TRBV28 and TRBJ2-7; D is perhaps TRBD1 (5 bases). This CDR3 has 15 amino acids. Germline assignment: CDR1 MDHEN and CDR2 SYDVKM. V shed 4 bases and J shed 4 bases, with 17 bases lying between them. CDR3 region: CASSSKGSDGYEQYF. CDR3 nucleotide sequence: TGTGCCAGCAGTTCAAAGGGGTCCGACGGGTACGAGCAGTACTTC.